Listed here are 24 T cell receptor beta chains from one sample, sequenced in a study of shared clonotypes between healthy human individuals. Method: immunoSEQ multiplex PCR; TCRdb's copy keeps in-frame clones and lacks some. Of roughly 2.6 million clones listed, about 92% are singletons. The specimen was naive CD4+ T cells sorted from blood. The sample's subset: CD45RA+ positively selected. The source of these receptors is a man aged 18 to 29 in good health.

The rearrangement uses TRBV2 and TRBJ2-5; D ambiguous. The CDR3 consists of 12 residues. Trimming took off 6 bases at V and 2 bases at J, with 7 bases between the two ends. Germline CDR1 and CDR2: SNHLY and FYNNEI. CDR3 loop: CASRLGQETQYF. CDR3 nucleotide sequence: TGTGCCAGCAGATTGGGGCAAGAGACCCAGTACTTC.

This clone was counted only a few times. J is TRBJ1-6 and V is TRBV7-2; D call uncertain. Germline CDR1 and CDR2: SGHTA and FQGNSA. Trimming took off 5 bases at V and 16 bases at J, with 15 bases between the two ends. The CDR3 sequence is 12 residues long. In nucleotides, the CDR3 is TGTGCCAGCAGCCTAGGGATGTGGCAGCTCCACTTT. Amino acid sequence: CASSLGMWQLHF.

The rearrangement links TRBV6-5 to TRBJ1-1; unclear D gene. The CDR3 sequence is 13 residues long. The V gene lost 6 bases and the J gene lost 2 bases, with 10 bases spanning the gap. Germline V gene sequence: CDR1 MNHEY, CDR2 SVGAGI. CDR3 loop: CASSVRQNTEAFF. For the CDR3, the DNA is TGTGCCAGCAGCGTGAGACAAAACACTGAAGCTTTCTTT.

CDR3 coding DNA: TGTGCCAGCAGTTTATCGTCGGGAATTCCGAATTCACCCCTCCACTTT. Translating gives CASSLSSGIPNSPLHF. The rearrangement joins TRBV27 to TRBJ1-6; D remains ambiguous. Per germline, CDR1 MNHEY and CDR2 SMNVEV (reference sequence). V was cut by 0 bases and J by 7 bases, with 13 bases left in between. This CDR3 spans 16 amino acids.

The CDR3 region has the DNA TGTGCCAGATCCAGGGGACCACAGCAAACAGACACCATATATTTT. It is translated as CARSRGPQQTDTIYF. The V call is TRBV25-1, the J call TRBJ1-3; TRBD1 might be the D (6 bases). The CDR3 runs to 15 residues. The germline V and J ends were trimmed by 9 bases and 8 bases, with 23 bases remaining between them. Germline V gives CDR1 MGHDK, CDR2 SYGVNS.

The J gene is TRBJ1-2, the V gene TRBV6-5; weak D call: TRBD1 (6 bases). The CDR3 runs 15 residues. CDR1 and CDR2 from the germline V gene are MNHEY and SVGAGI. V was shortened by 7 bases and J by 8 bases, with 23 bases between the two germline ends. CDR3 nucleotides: TGTGCCAGCACCGACTTACCCGGCAGGGGAGGGGGCTACACCTTC. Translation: CASTDLPGRGGGYTF.

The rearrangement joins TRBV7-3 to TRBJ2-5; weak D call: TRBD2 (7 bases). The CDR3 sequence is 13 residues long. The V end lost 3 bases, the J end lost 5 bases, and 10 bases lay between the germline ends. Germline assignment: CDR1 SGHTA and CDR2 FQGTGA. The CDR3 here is CASSLGGPETQYF. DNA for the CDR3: TGTGCCAGCAGCTTGGGGGGGCCCGAGACCCAGTACTTC.

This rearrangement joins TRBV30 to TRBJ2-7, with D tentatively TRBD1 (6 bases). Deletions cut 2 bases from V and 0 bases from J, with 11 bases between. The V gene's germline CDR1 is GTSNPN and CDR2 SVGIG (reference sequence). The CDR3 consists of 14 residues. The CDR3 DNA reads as TGTGCCTGGAGTACAGGGCTCCTCTCCTACGAGCAGTACTTC. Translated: CAWSTGLLSYEQYF.

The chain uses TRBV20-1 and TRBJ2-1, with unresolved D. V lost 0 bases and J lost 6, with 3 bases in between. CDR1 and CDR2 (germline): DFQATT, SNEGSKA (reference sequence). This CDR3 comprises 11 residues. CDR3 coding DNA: TGCAGTGCTAGAGATTTCAATGAGCAGTTCTTC. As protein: CSARDFNEQFF.

CDR3: CASSPRPTEAFF. The CDR3 DNA follows: TGTGCCAGCAGCCCCCGCCCGACTGAAGCTTTCTTT. This chain uses TRBV7-2 with TRBJ1-1; the D is unclear. This CDR3 spans 12 amino acids. V lost 5 bases to trimming and J lost 5 bases, with 9 bases between them. Germline V gene data show CDR1 as SGHTA and CDR2 as FQGNSA.

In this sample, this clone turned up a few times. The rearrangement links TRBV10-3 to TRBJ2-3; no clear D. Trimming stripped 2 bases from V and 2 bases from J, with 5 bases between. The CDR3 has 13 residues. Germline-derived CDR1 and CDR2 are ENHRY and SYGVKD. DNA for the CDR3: TGTGCCATCAGTGAGGGTATCACAGATACGCAGTATTTT. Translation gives CAISEGITDTQYF.

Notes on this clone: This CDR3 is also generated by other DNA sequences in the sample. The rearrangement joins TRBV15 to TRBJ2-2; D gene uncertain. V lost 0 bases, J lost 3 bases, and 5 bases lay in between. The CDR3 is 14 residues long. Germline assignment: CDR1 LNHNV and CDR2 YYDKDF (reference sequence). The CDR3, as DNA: TGTGCCACCAGCAGAGATCGGGACACCGGGGAGCTGTTTTTT. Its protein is CATSRDRDTGELFF.

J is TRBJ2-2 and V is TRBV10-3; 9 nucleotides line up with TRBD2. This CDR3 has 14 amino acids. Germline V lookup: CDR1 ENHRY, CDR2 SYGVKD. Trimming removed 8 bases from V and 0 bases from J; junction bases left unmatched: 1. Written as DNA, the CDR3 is TGTGCCATCTTAGCGGGGGCGAACACCGGGGAGCTGTTTTTT. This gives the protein CAILAGANTGELFF.

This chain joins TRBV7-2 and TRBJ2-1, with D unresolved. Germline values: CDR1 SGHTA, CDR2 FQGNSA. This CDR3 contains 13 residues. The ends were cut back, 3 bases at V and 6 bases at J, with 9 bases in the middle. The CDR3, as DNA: TGTGCCAGCAGCTTGGGTCTCTTCAATGAGCAGTTCTTC. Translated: CASSLGLFNEQFF.

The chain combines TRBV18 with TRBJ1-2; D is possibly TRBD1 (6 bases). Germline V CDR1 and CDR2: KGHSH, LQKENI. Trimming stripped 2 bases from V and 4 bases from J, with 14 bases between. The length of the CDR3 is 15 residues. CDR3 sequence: CASSPNAGQFYGYTF. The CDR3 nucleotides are TGTGCCAGCTCACCAAATGCCGGACAGTTCTATGGCTACACCTTC.

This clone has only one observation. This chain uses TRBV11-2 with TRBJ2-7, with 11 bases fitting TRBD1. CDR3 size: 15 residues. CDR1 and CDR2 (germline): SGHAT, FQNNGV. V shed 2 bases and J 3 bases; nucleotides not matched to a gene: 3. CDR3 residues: CASSLSGTGGYEQYF. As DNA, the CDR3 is TGTGCCAGCAGCTTATCCGGGACAGGGGGCTACGAGCAGTACTTC.

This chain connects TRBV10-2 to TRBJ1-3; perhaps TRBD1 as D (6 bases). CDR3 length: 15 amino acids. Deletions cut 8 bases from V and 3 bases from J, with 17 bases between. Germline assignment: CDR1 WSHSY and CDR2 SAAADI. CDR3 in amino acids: CASRTTGFNGNTIYF. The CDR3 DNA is TGCGCCAGCCGAACTACAGGGTTCAATGGAAACACCATATATTTT.

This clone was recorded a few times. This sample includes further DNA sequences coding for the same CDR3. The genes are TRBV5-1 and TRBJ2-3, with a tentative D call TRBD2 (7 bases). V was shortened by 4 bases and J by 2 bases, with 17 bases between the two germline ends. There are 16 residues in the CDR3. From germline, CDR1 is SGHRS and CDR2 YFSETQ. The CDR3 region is CASSLGASGATDTQYF. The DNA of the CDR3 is TGCGCCAGCAGCCTGGGGGCTAGCGGCGCCACAGATACGCAGTATTTT.

The CDR3 here is CASSTRLAAPGTQYF. CDR3 DNA sequence: TGCGCCAGCAGCACACGACTAGCGGCCCCGGGTACGCAGTATTTT. This chain joins TRBV4-3 and TRBJ2-3; 9 bases agree with TRBD2. CDR1 and CDR2 (germline): LGHNA, YSLEER. The length of the CDR3 is 15 residues. Trimming removed 5 bases from V and 8 bases from J; junction bases left unmatched: 11.

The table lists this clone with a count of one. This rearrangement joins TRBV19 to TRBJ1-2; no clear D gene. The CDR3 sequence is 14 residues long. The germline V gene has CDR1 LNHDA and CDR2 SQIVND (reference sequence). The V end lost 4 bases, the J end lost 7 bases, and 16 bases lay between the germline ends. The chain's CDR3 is CASSNPPEEGGYTF. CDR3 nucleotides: TGTGCCAGTAGTAACCCACCTGAGGAGGGTGGCTACACCTTC.

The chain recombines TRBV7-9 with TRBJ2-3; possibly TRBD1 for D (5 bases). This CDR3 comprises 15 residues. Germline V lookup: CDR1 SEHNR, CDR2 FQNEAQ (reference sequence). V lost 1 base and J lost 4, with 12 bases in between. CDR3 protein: CASSLDGVRADTQYF. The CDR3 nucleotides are TGTGCCAGCAGCTTAGATGGGGTCAGGGCAGATACGCAGTATTTT.

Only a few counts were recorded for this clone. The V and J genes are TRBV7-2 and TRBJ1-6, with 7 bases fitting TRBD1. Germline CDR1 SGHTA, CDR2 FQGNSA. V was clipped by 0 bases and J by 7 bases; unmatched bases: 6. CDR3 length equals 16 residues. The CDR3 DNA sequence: TGTGCCAGCAGCTTAGCCGGGACAGCACAAAATTCACCCCTCCACTTT. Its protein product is CASSLAGTAQNSPLHF.

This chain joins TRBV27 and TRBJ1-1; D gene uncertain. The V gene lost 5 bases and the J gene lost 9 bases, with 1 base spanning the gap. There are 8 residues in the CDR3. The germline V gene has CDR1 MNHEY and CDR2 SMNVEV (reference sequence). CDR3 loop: CASSQAFF. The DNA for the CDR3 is TGTGCCAGCAGTCAAGCTTTCTTT.

The CDR3: CASSLGWGASFSYEQYF. Written as DNA, the CDR3 is TGTGCCAGCAGCTTAGGATGGGGGGCTTCCTTCTCCTACGAGCAGTACTTC. This chain joins TRBV11-2 and TRBJ2-7; the D call may be TRBD1 or TRBD2 (6 bases each). Looked up from germline, CDR1 is SGHAT and CDR2 is FQNNGV. Between the trimmed V and J ends, which lost 1 base and 0 bases, there was a span of 16 bases. The CDR3 runs 17 residues.